The T cell receptor beta chain described here comes from a study of vaccination and CD4 T cells after COVID-19. About the study: Post-vaccine specimens were obtained a median around 79 days after dose two (range 14 to 241). Overall study findings and caveats: Reactive clonotype counts went from median roughly 19 after infection to around 38 after vaccination, nonsignificantly.

Between the trimmed V and J ends, which lost 5 bases and 5 bases, there was a span of 13 bases. The CDR3 consists of 14 residues. CDR1 SGHVS and CDR2 FQNEAQ come from the germline V gene. Sequenced with the Oncomine TCR Beta short-read assay was DNA taken from cultured CD4+ T cells. TCRdb used MiXCR to reprocess the PCR reads, holding one entry per CDR3 protein. The table includes fewer than 20,000 distinct CDR3 sequences, 56% detected once. The treatment: approximately nine-day PBMC culture with coronavirus spike peptide pools or control peptides (ViraFEST assay). Antigen-specific T cell expansion with peptide pools preceded TCR sequencing in the ViraFEST approach. On this clonotype itself: Its cognate antigen is unknown.

The sample consisted of CD4+ T cells from blood, cultured in vitro. This sequence was found in a human donor who had recovered from COVID-19. This sequence joins TRBV7-8 and TRBJ1-5; D is unresolved. The CDR3 loop reads CASSETVGHQPQHF. The DNA for the CDR3 is TGTGCCAGCAGCGAGACCGTTGGCCATCAGCCCCAGCATTTT.